Sequencing of this TCR beta chain was carried out in a study of CD8+ T cells in alopecia areata. Study-wide findings and caveats: Normal skin's resident alphabeta T cells are sequenced alongside lesional scalp T cells. Between patients, shared TCR sequences were less clear than in mice. This was possibly due in part to HLA diversity in the patient population. Especially in alopecia totalis/universalis, lesional scalp showed greater clonality than normal scalp did.

Points on this clone: Its antigen remains unknown.

It was cDNA, reverse transcribed from extracted RNA, that served as the sequencing template. The table came from immunoSEQ multiplex PCR; TCRdb's copy has only in-frame clones and leaves some out. The sample yields about 300,000 clones, roughly 64% seen once. Described treatment: oral pan-JAK inhibitor, 5-10 mg twice daily. PBMCs provided sorted CD4+ and CD8+ T cells. V dropped 3 bases and J dropped 1 base, with 16 bases sitting between them. Germline V gene data show CDR1 as SGDLS and CDR2 as YYNGEE. The CDR3 length is 17 residues. The chain recombines TRBV9 with TRBJ2-2; possibly TRBD1 for D (6 bases). This sequence originates from a human donor with alopecia areata. The sequencing here drew on CD4+ T cells sorted from blood, taken at week 24, from a patient treated with tofacitinib. CDR3 loop: CASSALYRAQNTGELFF. The CDR3 DNA is TGTGCCAGCAGCGCTCTTTACAGGGCCCAGAACACCGGGGAGCTGTTTTTT.